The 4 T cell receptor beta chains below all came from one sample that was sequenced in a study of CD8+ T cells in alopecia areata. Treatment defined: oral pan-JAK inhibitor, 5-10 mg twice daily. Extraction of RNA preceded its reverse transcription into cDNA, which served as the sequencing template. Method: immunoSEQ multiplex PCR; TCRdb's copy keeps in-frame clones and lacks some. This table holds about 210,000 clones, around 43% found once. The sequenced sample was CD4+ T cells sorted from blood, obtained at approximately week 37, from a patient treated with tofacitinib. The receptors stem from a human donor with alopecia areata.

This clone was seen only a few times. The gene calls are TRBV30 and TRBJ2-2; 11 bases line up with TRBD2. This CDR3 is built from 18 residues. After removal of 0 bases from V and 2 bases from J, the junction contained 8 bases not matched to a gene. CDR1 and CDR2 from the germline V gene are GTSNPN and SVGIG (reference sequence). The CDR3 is CAWSVLWLAGGNTGELFF. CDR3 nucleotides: TGTGCCTGGAGTGTACTGTGGCTAGCGGGAGGAAACACCGGGGAGCTGTTTTTT.

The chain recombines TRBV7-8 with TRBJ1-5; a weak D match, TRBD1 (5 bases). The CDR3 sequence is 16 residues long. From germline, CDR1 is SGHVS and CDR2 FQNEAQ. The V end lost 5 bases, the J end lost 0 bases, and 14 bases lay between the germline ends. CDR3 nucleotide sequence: TGTGCCAGCAGCCCTAGACAGCCAAATAGCAATCAGCCCCAGCATTTT. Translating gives CASSPRQPNSNQPQHF.

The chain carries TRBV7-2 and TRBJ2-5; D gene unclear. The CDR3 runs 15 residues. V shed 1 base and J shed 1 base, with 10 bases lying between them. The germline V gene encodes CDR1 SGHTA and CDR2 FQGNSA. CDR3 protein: CASSLGFGPQETQYF. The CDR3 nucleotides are TGTGCCAGCAGCTTAGGTTTTGGGCCCCAAGAGACCCAGTACTTC.

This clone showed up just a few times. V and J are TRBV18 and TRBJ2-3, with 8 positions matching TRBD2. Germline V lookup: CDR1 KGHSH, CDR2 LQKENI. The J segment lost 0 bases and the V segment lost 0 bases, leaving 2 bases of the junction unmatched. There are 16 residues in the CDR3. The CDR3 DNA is TGTGCCAGCTCACCACCGGGCGGGAGGAGCACAGATACGCAGTATTTT. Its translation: CASSPPGGRSTDTQYF.